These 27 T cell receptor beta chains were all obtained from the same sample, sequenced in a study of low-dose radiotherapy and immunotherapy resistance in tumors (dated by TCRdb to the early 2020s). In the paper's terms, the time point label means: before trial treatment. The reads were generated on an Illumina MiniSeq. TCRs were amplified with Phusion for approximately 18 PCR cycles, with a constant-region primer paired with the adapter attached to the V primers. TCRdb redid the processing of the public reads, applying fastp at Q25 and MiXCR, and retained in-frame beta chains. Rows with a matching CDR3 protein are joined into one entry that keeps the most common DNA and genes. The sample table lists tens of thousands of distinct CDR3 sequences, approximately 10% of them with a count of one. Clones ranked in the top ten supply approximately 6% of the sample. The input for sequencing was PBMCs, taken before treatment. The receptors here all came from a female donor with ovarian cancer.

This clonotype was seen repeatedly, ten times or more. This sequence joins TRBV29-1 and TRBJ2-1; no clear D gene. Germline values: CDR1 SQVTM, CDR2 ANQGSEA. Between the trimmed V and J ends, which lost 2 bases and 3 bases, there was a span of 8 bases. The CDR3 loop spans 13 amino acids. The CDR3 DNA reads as TGCAGCGTTGAAAGGGCGGTCTACAATGAGCAGTTCTTC. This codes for CSVERAVYNEQFF.

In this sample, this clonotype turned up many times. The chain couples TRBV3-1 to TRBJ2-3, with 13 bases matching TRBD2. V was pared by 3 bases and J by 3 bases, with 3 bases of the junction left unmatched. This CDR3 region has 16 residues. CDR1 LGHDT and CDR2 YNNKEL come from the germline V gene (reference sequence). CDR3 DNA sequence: TGTGCCAGCAGCCAGAGGACTAGCGGGGGTACAGATACGCAGTATTTT. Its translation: CASSQRTSGGTDTQYF.

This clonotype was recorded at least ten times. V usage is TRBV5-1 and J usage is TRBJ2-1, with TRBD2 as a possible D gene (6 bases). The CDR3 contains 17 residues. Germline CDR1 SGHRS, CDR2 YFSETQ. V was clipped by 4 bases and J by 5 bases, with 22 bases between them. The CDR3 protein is CASSAPPRPRGNNEQFF. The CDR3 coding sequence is TGCGCCAGCAGCGCCCCTCCTAGGCCCCGGGGGAACAATGAGCAGTTCTTC. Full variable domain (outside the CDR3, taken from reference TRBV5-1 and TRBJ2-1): KAGVTQTPRYLIKTRGQQVTLSCSPISGHRSVSWYQQTPGQGLQFLFEYFSETQRNKGNFPGRFSGRQFSNSRSEMNVSTLELGDSALYLCASSAPPRPRGNNEQFFGPGTRLTVL.

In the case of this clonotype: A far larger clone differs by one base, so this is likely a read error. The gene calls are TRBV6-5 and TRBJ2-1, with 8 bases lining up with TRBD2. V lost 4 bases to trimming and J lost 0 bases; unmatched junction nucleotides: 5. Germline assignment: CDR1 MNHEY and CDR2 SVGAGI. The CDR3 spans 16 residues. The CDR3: CASSFTSGHSYNEQFF. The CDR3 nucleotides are TGTGCCAGCAGTTTTACTAGCGGTCACTCCTACAATGAGCAGTTCTTC.

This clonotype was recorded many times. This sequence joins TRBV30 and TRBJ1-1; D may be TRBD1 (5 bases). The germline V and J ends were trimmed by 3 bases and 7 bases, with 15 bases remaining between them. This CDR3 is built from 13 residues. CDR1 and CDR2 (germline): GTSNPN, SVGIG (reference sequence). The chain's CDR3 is CAWSLGGADEAFF. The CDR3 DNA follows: TGTGCCTGGAGCCTGGGAGGGGCGGATGAAGCTTTCTTT.

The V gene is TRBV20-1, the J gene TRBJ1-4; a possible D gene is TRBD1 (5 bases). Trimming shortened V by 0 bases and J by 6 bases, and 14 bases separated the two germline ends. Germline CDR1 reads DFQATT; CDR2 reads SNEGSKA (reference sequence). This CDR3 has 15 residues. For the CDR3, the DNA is TGCAGTGCTAGAGATCAGGGCAGGGAGTATGAAAAACTGTTTTTT. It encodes CSARDQGREYEKLFF.

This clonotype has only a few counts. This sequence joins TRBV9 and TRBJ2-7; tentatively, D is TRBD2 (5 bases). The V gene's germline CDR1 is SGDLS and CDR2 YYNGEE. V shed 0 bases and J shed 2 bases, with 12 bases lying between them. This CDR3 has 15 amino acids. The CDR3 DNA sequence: TGTGCCAGCAGCGTAGCGGGGTTGACAACCTACGAGCAGTACTTC. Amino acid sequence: CASSVAGLTTYEQYF. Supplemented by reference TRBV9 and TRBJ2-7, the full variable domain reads DSGVTQTPKHLITATGQRVTLRCSPRSGDLSVYWYQQSLDQGLQFLIQYYNGEERAKGNILERFSAQQFPDLHSELNLSSLELGDSALYFCASSVAGLTTYEQYFGPGTRLTVT.

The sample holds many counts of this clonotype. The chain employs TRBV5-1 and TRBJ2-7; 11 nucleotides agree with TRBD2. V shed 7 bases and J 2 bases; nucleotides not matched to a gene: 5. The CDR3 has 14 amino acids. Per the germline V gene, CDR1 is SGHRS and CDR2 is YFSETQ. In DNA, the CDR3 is TGCGCCAGCTGCTCGGGACTAGCGGCCTACGAGCAGTACTTC. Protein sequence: CASCSGLAAYEQYF.

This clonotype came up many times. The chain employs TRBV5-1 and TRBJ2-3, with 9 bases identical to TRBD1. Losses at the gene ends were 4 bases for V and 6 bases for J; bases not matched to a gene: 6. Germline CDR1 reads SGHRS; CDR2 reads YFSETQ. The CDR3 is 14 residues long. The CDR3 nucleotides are TGCGCCAGCAGCCTCGGGACAGGGATTGATACGCAGTATTTT. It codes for CASSLGTGIDTQYF.

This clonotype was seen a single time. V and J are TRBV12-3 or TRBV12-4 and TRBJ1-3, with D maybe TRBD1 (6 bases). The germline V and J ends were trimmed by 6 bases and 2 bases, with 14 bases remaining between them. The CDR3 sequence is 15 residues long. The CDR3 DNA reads TGTGCCAGCAGCCTATGGACAGATCCTGGAAACACCATATATTTT. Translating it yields CASSLWTDPGNTIYF.

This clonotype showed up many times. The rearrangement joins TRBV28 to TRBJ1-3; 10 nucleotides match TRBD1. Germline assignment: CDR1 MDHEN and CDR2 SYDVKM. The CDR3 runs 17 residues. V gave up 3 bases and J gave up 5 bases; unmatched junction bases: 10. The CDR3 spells CASSFGTGVLARNTIYF. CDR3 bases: TGTGCCAGCAGTTTTGGGACAGGGGTATTGGCAAGAAACACCATATATTTT.

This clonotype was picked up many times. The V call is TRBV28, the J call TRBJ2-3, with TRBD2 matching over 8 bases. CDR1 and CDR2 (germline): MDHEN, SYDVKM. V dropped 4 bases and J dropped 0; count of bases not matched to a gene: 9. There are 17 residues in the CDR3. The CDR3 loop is CASSSGTRGSSTDTQYF. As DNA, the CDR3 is TGTGCCAGCAGTTCCGGGACTAGGGGGTCTAGCACAGATACGCAGTATTTT.

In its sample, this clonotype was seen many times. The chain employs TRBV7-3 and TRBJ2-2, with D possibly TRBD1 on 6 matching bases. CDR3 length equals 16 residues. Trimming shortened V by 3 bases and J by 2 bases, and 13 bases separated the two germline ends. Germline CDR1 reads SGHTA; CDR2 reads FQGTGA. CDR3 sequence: CASSLQPGQNTGELFF. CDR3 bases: TGTGCCAGCAGCTTGCAACCGGGACAAAACACCGGGGAGCTGTTTTTT.

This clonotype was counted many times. The CDR3, as DNA: TGTGCCAGCAGCGCGACCGGGACTAGCTGGAATGAGCAGTTCTTC. Amino acid sequence: CASSATGTSWNEQFF. The J gene is TRBJ2-1, the V gene TRBV11-2, with 9 nucleotides matching TRBD2. V was pared by 5 bases and J by 7 bases, with 9 bases of the junction left unmatched. CDR1 is SGHAT and CDR2 is FQNNGV in the germline V gene. This CDR3 contains 15 residues.

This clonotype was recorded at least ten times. Written as DNA, the CDR3 is TGTGCCAGCAGCGAGAGGAGCGGGAGTAACACCGGGGAGCTGTTTTTT. Encoded protein: CASSERSGSNTGELFF. The V call is TRBV11-3, the J call TRBJ2-2, with TRBD2 matching 8 bases. V shed 5 bases, J shed 2 bases, and the junction held 7 bases outside the gene matches. CDR1 SGHNT and CDR2 YENEEA come from the germline V gene. This CDR3 region has 16 residues.

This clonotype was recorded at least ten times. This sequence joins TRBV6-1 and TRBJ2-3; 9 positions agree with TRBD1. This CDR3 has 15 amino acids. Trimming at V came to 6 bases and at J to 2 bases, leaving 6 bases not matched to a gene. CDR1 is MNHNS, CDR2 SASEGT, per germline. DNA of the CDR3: TGTGCCAGCAGACCAGGGACAGGGTACACAGATACGCAGTATTTT. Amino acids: CASRPGTGYTDTQYF.

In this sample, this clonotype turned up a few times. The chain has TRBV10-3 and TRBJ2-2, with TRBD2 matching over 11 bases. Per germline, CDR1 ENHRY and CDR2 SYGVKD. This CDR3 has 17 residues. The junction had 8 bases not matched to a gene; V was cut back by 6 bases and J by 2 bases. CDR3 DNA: TGTGCCATCAGCGGAACTAGCGGGGGACCTAACACCGGGGAGCTGTTTTTT. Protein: CAISGTSGGPNTGELFF.

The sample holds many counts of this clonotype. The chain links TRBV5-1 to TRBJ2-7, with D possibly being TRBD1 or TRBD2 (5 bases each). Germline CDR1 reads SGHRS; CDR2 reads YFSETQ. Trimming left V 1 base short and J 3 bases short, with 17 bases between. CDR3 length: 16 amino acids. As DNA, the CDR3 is TGCGCCAGCAGCTTGTCAGGGACCCATAAACTCTACGAGCAGTACTTC. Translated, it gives CASSLSGTHKLYEQYF. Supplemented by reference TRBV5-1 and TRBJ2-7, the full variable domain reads KAGVTQTPRYLIKTRGQQVTLSCSPISGHRSVSWYQQTPGQGLQFLFEYFSETQRNKGNFPGRFSGRQFSNSRSEMNVSTLELGDSALYLCASSLSGTHKLYEQYFGPGTRLTVT.

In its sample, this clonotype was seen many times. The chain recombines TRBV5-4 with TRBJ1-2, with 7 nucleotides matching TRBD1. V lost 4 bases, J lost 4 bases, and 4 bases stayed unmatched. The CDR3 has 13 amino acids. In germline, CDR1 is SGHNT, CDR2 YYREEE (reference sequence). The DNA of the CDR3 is TGTGCCAGCAGCCAGGGACAGACCTATGGCTACACCTTC. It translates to CASSQGQTYGYTF.

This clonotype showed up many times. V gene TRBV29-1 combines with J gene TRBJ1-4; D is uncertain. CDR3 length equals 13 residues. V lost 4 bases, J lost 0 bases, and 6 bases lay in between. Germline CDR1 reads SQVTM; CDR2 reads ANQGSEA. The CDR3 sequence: CSVAGSTNEKLFF. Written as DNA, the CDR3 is TGCAGCGTTGCGGGATCAACTAATGAAAAACTGTTTTTT.

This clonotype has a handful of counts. The CDR3 sequence: CASSLGTGLYNEQFF. The CDR3, as DNA: TGCGCCAGCAGCTTGGGGACAGGGCTATACAATGAGCAGTTCTTC. The chain joins TRBV5-1 to TRBJ2-1; 8 nucleotides match TRBD1. Unmatched junction bases numbered 3, after V lost 0 bases and J lost 4 bases. There are 15 residues in the CDR3. Germline loops: CDR1 SGHRS, CDR2 YFSETQ. The variable domain in full, with the rest retrieved from reference TRBV5-1 and TRBJ2-1, is KAGVTQTPRYLIKTRGQQVTLSCSPISGHRSVSWYQQTPGQGLQFLFEYFSETQRNKGNFPGRFSGRQFSNSRSEMNVSTLELGDSALYLCASSLGTGLYNEQFFGPGTRLTVL.

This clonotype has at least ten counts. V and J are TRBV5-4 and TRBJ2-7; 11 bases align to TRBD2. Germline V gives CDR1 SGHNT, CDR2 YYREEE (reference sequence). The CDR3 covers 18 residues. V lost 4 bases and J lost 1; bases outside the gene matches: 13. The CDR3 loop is CASSRSWASGRFSYEQYF. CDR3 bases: TGTGCCAGCAGCCGCAGCTGGGCTAGCGGGAGGTTTTCCTACGAGCAGTACTTC.

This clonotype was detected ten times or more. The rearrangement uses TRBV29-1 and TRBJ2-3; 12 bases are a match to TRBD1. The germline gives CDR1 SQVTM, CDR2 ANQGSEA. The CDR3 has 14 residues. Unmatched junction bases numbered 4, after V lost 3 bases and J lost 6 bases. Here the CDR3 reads CSVEGGQGADTQYF. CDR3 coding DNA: TGCAGCGTTGAGGGGGGACAGGGGGCGGATACGCAGTATTTT.

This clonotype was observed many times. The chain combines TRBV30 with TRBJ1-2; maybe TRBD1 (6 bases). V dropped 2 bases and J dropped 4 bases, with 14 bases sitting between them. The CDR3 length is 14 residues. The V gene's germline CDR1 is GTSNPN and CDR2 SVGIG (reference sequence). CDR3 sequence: CAWSSGTKPYGYTF. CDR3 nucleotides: TGTGCCTGGAGTTCCGGGACAAAGCCCTATGGCTACACCTTC.

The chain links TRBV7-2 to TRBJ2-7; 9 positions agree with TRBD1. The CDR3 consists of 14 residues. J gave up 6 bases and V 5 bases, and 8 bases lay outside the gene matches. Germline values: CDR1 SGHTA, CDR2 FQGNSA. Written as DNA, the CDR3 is TGTGCCAGCAGCCGGCAACAGGGGGCGGTCGAGCAGTACTTC. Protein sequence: CASSRQQGAVEQYF.

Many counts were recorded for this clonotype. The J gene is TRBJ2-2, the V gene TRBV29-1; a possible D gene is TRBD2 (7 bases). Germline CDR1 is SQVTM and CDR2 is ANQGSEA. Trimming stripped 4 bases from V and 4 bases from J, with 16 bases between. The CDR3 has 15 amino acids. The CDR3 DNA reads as TGCAGCGTTGGGGGGGGCGGGGAACCCACCGGGGAGCTGTTTTTT. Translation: CSVGGGGEPTGELFF.

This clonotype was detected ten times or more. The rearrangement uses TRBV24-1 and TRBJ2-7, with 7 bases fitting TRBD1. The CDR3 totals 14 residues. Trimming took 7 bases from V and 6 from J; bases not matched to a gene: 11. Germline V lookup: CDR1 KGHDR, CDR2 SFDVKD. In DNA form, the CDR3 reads TGTGCCACCAGAGTCCCGACAGGGCGGAGCGAGCAGTACTTC. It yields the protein CATRVPTGRSEQYF.